The rows below give T cell receptor beta chains drawn from one sample of a study of T cell responses to AZD1222 COVID-19 vaccine. Clones were read by immunoSEQ multiplex PCR, and TCRdb kept only the in-frame ones, dropping some. The sample gives 130,000 to 150,000 clones, approximately 92% of which show up once; more than 1.5% is in the top ten. The material was peripheral blood, obtained on day 0 of AZD1222 vaccination. All receptors come from an adult in good health. Each CDR3 is given with its conserved first and last residue. D genes are given only for firm matches. The size field is filled for only some rows; it gives once, few, many or a size class.

d_call clone_size j_call v_call cdr3_aa cdr3_nt
. . TRBJ1-1 TRBV5-1 CASSASGLTEAFF TGCGCCAGCAGCGCCTCAGGGTTGACTGAAGCTTTCTTT
. . TRBJ1-3 TRBV6-5 CASSYAPGNTIYF TGTGCCAGCAGTTACGCGCCGGGGAACACCATATATTTT
. . TRBJ1-1 TRBV19 CASRGWTAEAFF TGTGCCAGTAGAGGGTGGACAGCGGAAGCTTTCTTT
. . TRBJ1-1 TRBV5-1 CASSLDRTNTEAFF TGCGCCAGCAGCCTAGACAGGACGAACACTGAAGCTTTCTTT
TRBD2 . TRBJ2-2 TRBV30 CALPLAGGRTGELFF TGTGCCTTACCTCTAGCGGGGGGCCGAACCGGGGAGCTGTTTTTT
TRBD2 . TRBJ2-7 TRBV6-1 CASSESGVLRWRETLYEQYF TGTGCCAGCAGTGAATCGGGGGTCCTGAGGTGGCGGGAGACCCTCTACGAGCAGTACTTC
. . TRBJ2-2 TRBV24-1 CATSDPGGPGELFF TGTGCCACCAGTGACCCTGGGGGTCCCGGGGAGCTGTTTTTT
TRBD1 . TRBJ2-5 TRBV5-5 CASRLNAGTGTWETQYF TGTGCCAGCAGATTGAATGCCGGGACAGGGACGTGGGAGACCCAGTACTTC
TRBD1 . TRBJ1-1 TRBV30 CASNRQGRAEAFF TGTGCCTCCAACCGACAGGGGAGGGCTGAAGCTTTCTTT
. . TRBJ1-2 TRBV24-1 CATSDGLRGYGYTF TGTGCCACCAGTGATGGACTCCGGGGATACGGCTACACCTTC
TRBD1 . TRBJ1-3 TRBV5-5 CASSLPGQGVGNTIYF TGTGCCAGCAGCCTACCCGGACAGGGGGTTGGAAACACCATATATTTT
. . TRBJ1-4 TRBV18 CASSPDWAGTNEKLFF TGTGCCAGCTCACCGGATTGGGCAGGGACTAATGAAAAACTGTTTTTT
. . TRBJ2-7 TRBV21-1 CALWAPGGQYF TGTGCCCTATGGGCACCAGGGGGGCAGTACTTC
. . TRBJ1-2 TRBV7-2 CASSPDGTNGYGYTF TGTGCCAGCAGTCCCGATGGGACAAATGGCTATGGCTACACCTTC
. . TRBJ1-4 TRBV5-8 CASSPLATNEKLFF TGTGCCAGCAGCCCCCTTGCAACTAATGAAAAACTGTTTTTT
. . TRBJ2-2 TRBV11-3 CASSPTGLNTGELFF TGTGCCAGCAGCCCAACGGGGCTGAACACCGGGGAGCTGTTTTTT
TRBD1 . TRBJ1-2 TRBV6-5 CASSYGRTGKSGYTF TGTGCCAGCAGTTACGGCAGGACAGGGAAGAGTGGCTACACCTTC
. . TRBJ2-1 TRBV9 CASSVGDGQFF TGTGCCAGCAGCGTCGGGGACGGGCAGTTCTTC
. . TRBJ1-1 TRBV27 CASTTGRNTEAFF TGTGCCAGCACTACTGGGCGGAACACTGAAGCTTTCTTT
. . TRBJ1-6 TRBV6-5 CASSLGSSYNSPLHF TGTGCCAGCAGTTTAGGGAGCTCCTATAATTCACCCCTCCACTTT
. few TRBJ1-2 TRBV12-3/TRBV12-4 CASSLIPNYGYTF TGTGCCAGCAGTTTGATACCCAACTATGGCTACACCTTC
TRBD1 few TRBJ1-4 TRBV7-9 CASRTSPGQGNEKLFF TGTGCCAGCAGGACCTCACCGGGACAGGGGAATGAAAAACTGTTTTTT
TRBD1 . TRBJ1-1 TRBV5-6 CASSGPGTGNTEAFF TGTGCCAGCAGCGGACCCGGGACAGGGAACACTGAAGCTTTCTTT
. . TRBJ1-5 TRBV3-1/TRBV3-2 CASSLTGNGQPQHF TGTGCCAGCAGCCTCACAGGGAACGGTCAGCCCCAGCATTTT
. few TRBJ1-1 TRBV9 CASSVDDRRVNEAFF TGTGCCAGCAGCGTAGACGACCGGCGGGTAAATGAAGCTTTCTTT
TRBD1 once TRBJ2-1 TRBV11-3 CASSLEVLGQVNSYNEQFF TGTGCCAGCAGCTTAGAGGTCCTTGGACAGGTCAACTCCTACAATGAGCAGTTCTTC